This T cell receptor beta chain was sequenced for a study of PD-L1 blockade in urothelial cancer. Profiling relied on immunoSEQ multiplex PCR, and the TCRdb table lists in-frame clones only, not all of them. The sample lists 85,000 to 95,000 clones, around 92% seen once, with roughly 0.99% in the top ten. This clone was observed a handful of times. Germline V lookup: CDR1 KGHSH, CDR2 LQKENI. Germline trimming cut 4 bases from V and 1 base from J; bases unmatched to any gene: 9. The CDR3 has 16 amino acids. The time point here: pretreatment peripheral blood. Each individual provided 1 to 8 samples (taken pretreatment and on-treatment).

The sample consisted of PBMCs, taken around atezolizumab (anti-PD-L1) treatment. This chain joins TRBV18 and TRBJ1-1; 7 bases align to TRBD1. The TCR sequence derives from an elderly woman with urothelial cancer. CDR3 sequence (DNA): TGTGCCAGCTCACTACGGACAGGCCGGGGGAACACTGAAGCTTTCTTT. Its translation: CASSLRTGRGNTEAFF.